These 32 T cell receptor beta chains were all obtained from the same sample, sequenced in a study of cytomegalovirus exposure and HLA in healthy donors. The assay was immunoSEQ multiplex PCR, and TCRdb's table has in-frame clones only and misses some. The repertoire holds 110,000 to 150,000 clones, with around 85% as singletons. The sequenced sample consisted of PBMCs. The receptors stem from a man between 18 and 35 years old in good health and CMV-seronegative.

This clone was detected a few times. The chain carries TRBV2 and TRBJ2-7; weak D call: TRBD1 (5 bases). V was shortened by 7 bases and J by 4 bases, with 26 bases between the two germline ends. The CDR3 is made up of 17 amino acids. Germline CDR1 reads SNHLY; CDR2 reads FYNNEI. CDR3 coding DNA: TGTGCCAGCACTCCTTCACCAGGGATGGGTCCACCATACGAGCAGTACTTC. Translation gives CASTPSPGMGPPYEQYF.

V usage is TRBV28 and J usage is TRBJ1-3; 7 nucleotides line up with TRBD1. The CDR3 covers 15 residues. The trim removed 4 bases at V and 0 bases at J, leaving 3 bases unmatched. Per the germline V gene, CDR1 is MDHEN and CDR2 is SYDVKM. The CDR3, as DNA: TGTGCCAGCAGTTCGGGACAGAGCTCTGGAAACACCATATATTTT. This codes for CASSSGQSSGNTIYF. The full variable domain, with the rest looked up from reference TRBV28 and TRBJ1-3, is DVKVTQSSRYLVKRTGEKVFLECVQDMDHENMFWYRQDPGLGLRLIYFSYDVKMKEKGDIPEGYSVSREKKERFSLILESASTNQTSMYLCASSSGQSSGNTIYFGEGSWLTVV.

This chain links TRBV6-1 with TRBJ1-6; 11 bases are shared with TRBD1. The germline gives CDR1 MNHNS, CDR2 SASEGT. V trimming: 4 bases; J trimming: 10 bases; junction bases outside the gene matches: 6. The CDR3 spans 15 residues. This CDR3 reads CASSVTDRGQSPLHF. In nucleotides, the CDR3 is TGTGCCAGCAGTGTAACGGACAGGGGGCAATCACCCCTCCACTTT.

The chain recombines TRBV6-4 with TRBJ1-1, with TRBD1 matching 9 bases. V gave up 10 bases and J gave up 7 bases; unmatched junction bases: 19. CDR1 is MRHNA and CDR2 is SNTAGT in the germline V gene. The CDR3 consists of 16 residues. CDR3 region: CAKRCVGRTGVDEAFF. The DNA for the CDR3 is TGTGCCAAACGATGTGTCGGTAGGACAGGGGTTGATGAAGCTTTCTTT.

The V call is TRBV19, the J call TRBJ2-7; 9 nucleotides match TRBD2. After removal of 3 bases from V and 4 bases from J, the junction contained 7 bases not matched to a gene. This CDR3 spans 15 amino acids. Per the germline V gene, CDR1 is LNHDA and CDR2 is SQIVND (reference sequence). CDR3 residues: CASSMAGGGVYEQYF. CDR3 DNA: TGTGCCAGTAGTATGGCGGGGGGGGGCGTTTACGAGCAGTACTTC.

This chain uses TRBV4-1 with TRBJ2-7; no clear D gene. In germline, CDR1 is MGHRA, CDR2 YSYEKL. This CDR3 has 15 residues. The V gene lost 1 base and the J gene lost 2 bases, with 12 bases spanning the gap. CDR3 sequence reads: CASSQGFPGPYEQYF. The DNA of the CDR3 is TGCGCCAGCAGCCAAGGGTTCCCAGGCCCCTACGAGCAGTACTTC.

CDR3 DNA: TGTGCCAGCAGCTTGGCGGCGGCCCCAGGAAACACCATATATTTT. Translated: CASSLAAAPGNTIYF. The gene calls are TRBV5-6 and TRBJ1-3, with D unresolved. The CDR3 spans 15 residues. The V end lost 0 bases, the J end lost 4 bases, and 11 bases lay between the germline ends. Germline CDR1 and CDR2: SGHDT and YYEEEE.

This chain joins TRBV6-1 and TRBJ1-2; maybe TRBD1 (5 bases). The CDR3 covers 14 residues. Trimming stripped 5 bases from V and 0 bases from J, with 10 bases between. Germline CDR1 reads MNHNS; CDR2 reads SASEGT. CDR3: CASSSRDSNYGYTF. The CDR3 coding sequence is TGTGCCAGCAGTTCCAGGGACTCTAACTATGGCTACACCTTC.

V usage is TRBV7-9 and J usage is TRBJ1-1; D is ambiguous. From germline, CDR1 is SEHNR and CDR2 FQNEAQ (reference sequence). This CDR3 has 13 amino acids. Trimming removed 5 bases from V and 1 base from J, with 8 bases in between. In nucleotides, the CDR3 is TGTGCCAGCAGCCCTCAGGAGAACACTGAAGCTTTCTTT. Protein sequence: CASSPQENTEAFF.

In this sample, this clone turned up a few times. The chain employs TRBV7-6 and TRBJ2-7; 9 bases are shared with TRBD2. This CDR3 is 15 amino acids long. Germline V lookup: CDR1 SGHVS, CDR2 FNYEAQ. V lost 3 bases, J lost 2 bases, and 5 bases stayed unmatched. CDR3 nucleotides: TGTGCCAGCAGCTTGACTAGCGGAGGAACCTACGAGCAGTACTTC. Its protein is CASSLTSGGTYEQYF.

The J gene is TRBJ2-7, the V gene TRBV6-5, with D maybe TRBD1 (5 bases). The germline V gene has CDR1 MNHEY and CDR2 SVGAGI. The CDR3 is 15 amino acids. V was trimmed by 4 bases and J by 3 bases, leaving 16 bases between them. The CDR3: CASSSPTVSSYEQYF. CDR3 coding DNA: TGTGCCAGCAGTTCCCCGACAGTTTCAAGCTACGAGCAGTACTTC.

The V call is TRBV5-8, the J call TRBJ2-7; 8 positions match TRBD1. Germline trimming cut 8 bases from V and 3 bases from J; bases unmatched to any gene: 13. The CDR3 extends over 15 amino acids. CDR1 and CDR2 (germline): SGHTS, YDEGEE. This chain's CDR3 is CASKLGGTGHYEQYF. The CDR3 DNA follows: TGTGCCAGTAAGCTTGGGGGGACAGGTCACTACGAGCAGTACTTC.

The CDR3 coding sequence is TGTGCCAGCAGTGAAGCGCGGGCGTTTAGTCACACTGAAGCTTTCTTT. Translated: CASSEARAFSHTEAFF. The chain carries TRBV2 and TRBJ1-1, with D unresolved. Germline values: CDR1 SNHLY, CDR2 FYNNEI. The CDR3 has 16 residues. With 0 bases removed from V and 3 bases from J, the gap between germline ends came to 14 bases.

The J gene is TRBJ2-5, the V gene TRBV6-1; 8 bases are shared with TRBD1. The germline V gene encodes CDR1 MNHNS and CDR2 SASEGT. This CDR3 comprises 13 residues. The ends lost 6 bases at V and 3 bases at J; junction bases unmatched: 3. CDR3 region: CASRRQGKETQYF. The CDR3, as DNA: TGTGCCAGCAGGAGACAGGGGAAAGAGACCCAGTACTTC.

This clone appeared a few times. J is TRBJ1-2 and V is TRBV2, with D possibly matching TRBD1 (5 bases). The CDR3 runs 14 residues. CDR1 SNHLY and CDR2 FYNNEI come from the germline V gene. Trimming took 5 bases from V and 1 from J, leaving 11 bases between them. CDR3: CASSFDGHNYGYTF. The DNA for the CDR3 is TGTGCCAGCAGTTTTGACGGACATAACTATGGCTACACCTTC.

The chain couples TRBV5-6 to TRBJ1-1; 9 nucleotides agree with TRBD1. V was pared by 1 base and J by 4 bases, with 5 bases of the junction left unmatched. The CDR3 is made up of 15 amino acids. CDR1 is SGHDT and CDR2 is YYEEEE in the germline V gene. The CDR3 DNA is TGTGCCAGCAGCTTGTTCGGGACAGGGTTCACTGAAGCTTTCTTT. It is translated as CASSLFGTGFTEAFF. Filled out from reference TRBV5-6 and TRBJ1-1, the complete variable domain reads DAGVTQSPTHLIKTRGQQVTLRCSPKSGHDTVSWYQQALGQGPQFIFQYYEEEERQRGNFPDRFSGHQFPNYSSELNVNALLLGDSALYLCASSLFGTGFTEAFFGQGTRLTVV.

The genes are TRBV28 and TRBJ1-4, with 9 bases lining up with TRBD1. The CDR3 has 15 residues. The germline gives CDR1 MDHEN, CDR2 SYDVKM. Trimming took 2 bases from V and 8 from J; bases not matched to a gene: 6. The CDR3 DNA sequence: TGTGCCAGCAGTTTAGCGGACAGGGGAGTCGAAAAACTGTTTTTT. Its translation is CASSLADRGVEKLFF.

This sequence joins TRBV5-8 and TRBJ1-3; no clear D gene. The CDR3 contains 14 residues. CDR1 and CDR2 from the germline V gene are SGHTS and YDEGEE. V lost 0 bases, J lost 4 bases, and 8 bases lay in between. The CDR3 bases are TGTGCCAGCAGCTTGGCTGGGAGCGGAAACACCATATATTTT. Its translation is CASSLAGSGNTIYF.

The J gene is TRBJ2-2, the V gene TRBV15, with a weak D call TRBD1 (6 bases). The ends were cut back, 0 bases at V and 4 bases at J, with 12 bases in the middle. Germline V gives CDR1 LNHNV, CDR2 YYDKDF (reference sequence). The CDR3 runs 16 residues. The CDR3 DNA follows: TGTGCCACCAGCAGAGAGGGGGTGGACAGCACCGGGGAGCTGTTTTTT. Translated, it gives CATSREGVDSTGELFF.

This chain links TRBV9 with TRBJ2-3; TRBD1 might be the D (6 bases). Between the trimmed V and J ends, which lost 4 bases and 5 bases, there was a span of 14 bases. CDR3 length equals 14 residues. Germline CDR1 is SGDLS and CDR2 is YYNGEE. The CDR3 sequence is CASSSQGIGDTQYF. CDR3 nucleotides: TGTGCCAGCAGCTCACAGGGAATCGGAGATACGCAGTATTTT.

The V and J genes are TRBV7-6 and TRBJ2-2, with TRBD2 matching 12 bases. Germline CDR1 is SGHVS and CDR2 is FNYEAQ. The V segment lost 2 bases and the J segment 3 bases; nucleotides outside the gene matches: 4. This CDR3 contains 17 residues. The CDR3 DNA reads TGTGCCAGCAGCTTAACTAGCGGGGGGCTATACACCGGGGAGCTGTTTTTT. Translation: CASSLTSGGLYTGELFF.

The rearrangement uses TRBV6-5 and TRBJ1-1; D unresolved. V was shortened by 6 bases and J by 1 base, with 15 bases between the two germline ends. Germline values: CDR1 MNHEY, CDR2 SVGAGI. The CDR3 has 15 amino acids. CDR3 DNA: TGTGCCAGCAGGAGGGCGATCGTGGGGAACACTGAAGCTTTCTTT. It yields the protein CASRRAIVGNTEAFF.

V and J are TRBV5-6 and TRBJ2-3; a weak D match, TRBD2 (6 bases). CDR3 length: 15 amino acids. Germline CDR1 reads SGHDT; CDR2 reads YYEEEE. V gave up 3 bases and J gave up 4 bases, with 15 bases separating them. The CDR3 loop is CASSWDFTRADTQYF. The DNA of the CDR3 is TGTGCCAGCAGCTGGGACTTCACTCGGGCAGATACGCAGTATTTT. The full variable domain, with the rest looked up from reference TRBV5-6 and TRBJ2-3, is DAGVTQSPTHLIKTRGQQVTLRCSPKSGHDTVSWYQQALGQGPQFIFQYYEEEERQRGNFPDRFSGHQFPNYSSELNVNALLLGDSALYLCASSWDFTRADTQYFGPGTRLTVL.

The chain couples TRBV4-2 to TRBJ1-6, with 10 bases aligning to TRBD1. CDR1 and CDR2 (germline): LGHNA, YNFKEQ. This CDR3 is 18 amino acids long. V lost 3 bases, J lost 4 bases, and 9 bases stayed unmatched. CDR3 bases: TGTGCCAGCAGCCATCCCGGGACAGGGGATACTTATAATTCACCCCTCCACTTT. Translated: CASSHPGTGDTYNSPLHF.

The table lists this clone with a count of one. The chain recombines TRBV6-6 with TRBJ1-2; 7 positions match TRBD1. The germline gives CDR1 MNHNY, CDR2 SVGAGI (reference sequence). The V and J ends lost 2 bases and 3 bases, in that order; junction bases with no gene match: 6. This CDR3 contains 15 residues. CDR3: CASSYRQGSHYGYTF. In nucleotides, the CDR3 is TGTGCCAGCAGTTACCGACAGGGATCGCACTATGGCTACACCTTC.

The rearrangement joins TRBV7-2 to TRBJ1-5; no clear D. V was clipped by 5 bases and J by 0 bases, with 5 bases between them. Germline loops: CDR1 SGHTA, CDR2 FQGNSA. The CDR3 has 13 residues. CDR3 region: CASSEHSNQPQHF. The CDR3 region has the DNA TGTGCCAGCAGCGAGCATAGCAATCAGCCCCAGCATTTT.

The rearrangement joins TRBV4-3 to TRBJ2-5, with a possible D match to TRBD2 (6 bases). V was shortened by 2 bases and J by 5 bases, with 15 bases between the two germline ends. Germline V gene sequence: CDR1 LGHNA, CDR2 YSLEER. The CDR3 totals 15 residues. The CDR3, as DNA: TGCGCCAGCAGCCAAACCGAAGCTGGGGGGGAGACCCAGTACTTC. Its translation is CASSQTEAGGETQYF.

The rearrangement links TRBV5-4 to TRBJ1-4, with a tentative D call TRBD1 (6 bases). The CDR3 runs 17 residues. Deletions cut 4 bases from V and 6 bases from J, with 22 bases between. Per the germline V gene, CDR1 is SGHNT and CDR2 is YYREEE (reference sequence). The CDR3 sequence: CASSRGGLGIFDEKLFF. In DNA form, the CDR3 reads TGTGCCAGCAGCCGGGGGGGGCTAGGGATATTTGATGAAAAACTGTTTTTT.

The chain recombines TRBV30 with TRBJ2-7; weak D call: TRBD2 (6 bases). Germline values: CDR1 GTSNPN, CDR2 SVGIG (reference sequence). With 3 bases removed from V and 0 bases from J, the gap between germline ends came to 18 bases. There are 16 residues in the CDR3. The CDR3: CAWRDLLAESSYEQYF. CDR3 DNA: TGTGCCTGGAGGGACCTACTAGCTGAAAGCTCCTACGAGCAGTACTTC.

The chain links TRBV9 to TRBJ1-5; D is undetermined. Trimming pared 3 bases from V and 3 bases from J, leaving 10 bases between. The germline V gene has CDR1 SGDLS and CDR2 YYNGEE. The CDR3 runs to 14 residues. The CDR3 DNA follows: TGTGCCAGCAGCGAAGACAAGATCAATCAGCCCCAGCATTTT. It specifies CASSEDKINQPQHF.

The chain links TRBV11-2 to TRBJ1-1; D call uncertain. This CDR3 has 15 residues. Germline assignment: CDR1 SGHAT and CDR2 FQNNGV. Trimming removed 6 bases from V and 3 bases from J, with 17 bases in between. CDR3 protein: CASSPARSAHTEAFF. DNA of the CDR3: TGTGCCAGCAGTCCCGCACGCAGCGCCCACACTGAAGCTTTCTTT.

The rearrangement uses TRBV5-1 and TRBJ2-7, with 7 bases identical to TRBD2. CDR1 is SGHRS, CDR2 YFSETQ, per germline. V lost 7 bases and J lost 2; bases outside the gene matches: 6. This CDR3 spans 13 amino acids. CDR3 sequence (DNA): TGCGCCAGCCAGCGGGACCCCACCTACGAGCAGTACTTC. This gives the protein CASQRDPTYEQYF.